This TCR beta chain is from a study of T cell responses to AZD1222 COVID-19 vaccine. Data came from immunoSEQ multiplex PCR; TCRdb stores just in-frame clones and leaves some out. The table has about 140,000 clones, 85% to 90% seen once. This clone was found once. Its specificity is not known. Second-dose intervals near 4 or 12 weeks were combined. This CDR3 is 14 amino acids long. Germline loops: CDR1 MNHNY, CDR2 SVGAGI (reference sequence). V shed 4 bases and J 8 bases; nucleotides not matched to a gene: 7. Study findings and constraints: Every sample of the repertoires postdated the peak T cell response.

The gene calls are TRBV6-6 and TRBJ1-5; 8 bases align to TRBD1. The source was peripheral blood, collected 28 days after the second AZD1222 dose. This TCR was sampled from an adult who received the AZD1222 COVID-19 vaccine. The CDR3 sequence: CASSSRQGSEPQHF. CDR3 in DNA: TGTGCCAGCAGTTCCCGACAGGGGTCGGAGCCCCAGCATTTT.